The clone carrying this T cell receptor beta chain was found a few times. Original handling: Nucleated cell number was recorded as an estimate derived from reference gene primer amplification. Sequencing used immunoSEQ multiplex PCR; TCRdb keeps in-frame clones, though not all of them. The V and J calls and clone size are taken from that table; D and trimming were inferred from the DNA. The table has more than 70,000 clones, about 87% seen once. The CDR3 has 15 amino acids. V was cut by 2 bases and J by 10 bases, with 15 bases left in between. Germline CDR1 reads SGHVS; CDR2 reads FNYEAQ. The sample originates from a study of blood T cell repertoires in COVID-19. Study in general: Researchers got acute and convalescent COVID-19 samples from the United States, Italy and Spain.

The J gene is TRBJ1-6, the V gene TRBV7-6, with D unresolved. The sequence was obtained from a human donor in a cohort sampled during active COVID-19. Sequencing was done on a sample of peripheral blood. This CDR3 reads CASSLLGVGLSPLHF. DNA for the CDR3: TGTGCCAGCAGCTTATTAGGTGTGGGCCTGTCACCCCTCCACTTT.